This TCR beta chain is drawn from a study of T cell responses to AZD1222 COVID-19 vaccine. This clone is a singleton in its sample. Measured with immunoSEQ multiplex PCR; TCRdb has only the in-frame clones, and not every one. The sample has some 170,000 clones; over 85% are singletons. The source of this sequence is an adult in good health. The sample was peripheral blood, taken on day 0 of AZD1222 vaccination.

In nucleotides, the CDR3 is TGTGCCAGCAGCTTAGCCGCGGGAGCACCCGAGCAGTACTTC. Residues: CASSLAAGAPEQYF. The chain recombines TRBV7-9 with TRBJ2-7; TRBD2 matches at 7 bases. This CDR3 spans 14 amino acids. Germline lookup yields CDR1 SEHNR and CDR2 FQNEAQ (reference sequence). Losses at the gene ends were 0 bases for V and 6 bases for J; bases not matched to a gene: 5.